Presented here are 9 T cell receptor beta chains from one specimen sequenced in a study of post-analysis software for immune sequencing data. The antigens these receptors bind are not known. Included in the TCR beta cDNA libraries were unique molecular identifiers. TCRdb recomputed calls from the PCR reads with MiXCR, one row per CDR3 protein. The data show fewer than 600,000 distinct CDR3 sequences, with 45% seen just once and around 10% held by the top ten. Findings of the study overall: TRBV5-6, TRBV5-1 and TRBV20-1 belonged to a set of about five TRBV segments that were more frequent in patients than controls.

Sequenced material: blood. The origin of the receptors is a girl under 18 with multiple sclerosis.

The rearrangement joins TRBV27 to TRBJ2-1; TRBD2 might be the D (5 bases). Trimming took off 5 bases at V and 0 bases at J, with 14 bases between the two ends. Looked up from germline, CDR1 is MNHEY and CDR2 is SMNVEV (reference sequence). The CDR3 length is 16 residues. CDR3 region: CASSPLVGSSYNEQFF. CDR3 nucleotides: TGTGCCAGCAGTCCCCTAGTGGGGAGCTCCTACAATGAGCAGTTCTTC.

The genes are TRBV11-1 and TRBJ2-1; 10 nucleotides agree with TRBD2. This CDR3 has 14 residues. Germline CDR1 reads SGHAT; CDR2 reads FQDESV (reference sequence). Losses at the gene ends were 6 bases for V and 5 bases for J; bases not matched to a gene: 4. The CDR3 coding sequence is TGTGCCAGCAGAGTTGGGACTAGCGACAATGAGCAGTTCTTC. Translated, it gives CASRVGTSDNEQFF. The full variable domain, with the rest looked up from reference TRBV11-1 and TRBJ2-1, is EAEVAQSPRYKITEKSQAVAFWCDPISGHATLYWYRQILGQGPELLVQFQDESVVDDSQLPKDRFSAERLKGVDSTLKIQPAELGDSAMYLCASRVGTSDNEQFFGPGTRLTVL.

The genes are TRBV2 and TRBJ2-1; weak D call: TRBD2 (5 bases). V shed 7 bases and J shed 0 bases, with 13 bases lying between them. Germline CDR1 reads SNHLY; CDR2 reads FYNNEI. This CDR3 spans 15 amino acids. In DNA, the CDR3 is TGTGCCAGCACCACGGGCCGGGGCTCCTACAATGAGCAGTTCTTC. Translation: CASTTGRGSYNEQFF.

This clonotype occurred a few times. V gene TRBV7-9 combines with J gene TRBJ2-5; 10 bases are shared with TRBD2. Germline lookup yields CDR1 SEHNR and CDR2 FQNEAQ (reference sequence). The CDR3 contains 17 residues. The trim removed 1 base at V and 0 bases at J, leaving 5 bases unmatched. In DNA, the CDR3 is TGTGCCAGCAGCTTAGGTGGGACTAGCGCCTACCAAGAGACCCAGTACTTC. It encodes CASSLGGTSAYQETQYF.

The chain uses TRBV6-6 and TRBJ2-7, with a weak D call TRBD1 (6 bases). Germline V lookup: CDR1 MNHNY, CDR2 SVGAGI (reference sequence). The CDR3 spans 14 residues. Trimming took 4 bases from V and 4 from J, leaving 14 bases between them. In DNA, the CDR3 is TGTGCCAGCAGTTTAGGGGGTACTATATACGAGCAGTACTTC. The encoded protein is CASSLGGTIYEQYF.

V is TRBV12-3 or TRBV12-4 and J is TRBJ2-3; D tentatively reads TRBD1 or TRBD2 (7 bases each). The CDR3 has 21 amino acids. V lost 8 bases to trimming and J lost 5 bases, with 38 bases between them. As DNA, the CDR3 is TGTGCCAGCCTTCCTCCGGGACAGACCCGTGCGCGGGGGTGGCGAGGAGATACGCAGTATTTT. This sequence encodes CASLPPGQTRARGWRGDTQYF.

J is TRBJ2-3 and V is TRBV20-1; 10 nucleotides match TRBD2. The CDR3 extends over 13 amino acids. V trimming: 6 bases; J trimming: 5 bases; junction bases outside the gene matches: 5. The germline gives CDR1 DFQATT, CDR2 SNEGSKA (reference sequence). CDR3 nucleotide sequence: TGCAGTGCGGAGAGACTAGCGGGAGATACGCAGTATTTT. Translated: CSAERLAGDTQYF.

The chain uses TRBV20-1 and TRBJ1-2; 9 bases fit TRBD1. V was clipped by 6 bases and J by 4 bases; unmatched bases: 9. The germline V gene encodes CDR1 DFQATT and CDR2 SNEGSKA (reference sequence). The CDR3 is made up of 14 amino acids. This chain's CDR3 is CSAEGTGKPYGYTF. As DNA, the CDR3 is TGCAGTGCGGAAGGGACAGGGAAGCCCTATGGCTACACCTTC.

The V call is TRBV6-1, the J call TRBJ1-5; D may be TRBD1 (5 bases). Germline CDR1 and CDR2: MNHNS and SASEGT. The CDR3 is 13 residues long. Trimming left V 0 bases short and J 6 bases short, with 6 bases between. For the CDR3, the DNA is TGTGCCAGCAGTGAAGCCAGGGCTCAGCCCCAGCATTTT. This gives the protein CASSEARAQPQHF.